The 9 T cell receptor beta chains given below trace back to one sample, sequenced in a study of shared clonotypes between healthy human individuals. Assay used: immunoSEQ multiplex PCR; TCRdb lists only in-frame clones, some missing. The repertoire holds about 1.4 million clones, with approximately 97% as singletons. The sample consisted of naive CD4+ T cells sorted from blood. Subset given: CD45RA+ positively selected. The receptors originated from a man younger than 45 in good health.

For the CDR3, the DNA is TGTGCCAGCTCACAAAGACAGGGAAACACCGGGGAGCTGTTTTTT. Its translation: CASSQRQGNTGELFF. The chain joins TRBV18 to TRBJ2-2, with TRBD1 identical over 7 bases. CDR1 and CDR2 (germline): KGHSH, LQKENI. With V trimmed by 4 bases and J by 2 bases, 4 bases remained unmatched. CDR3 length equals 15 residues.

This sequence joins TRBV7-9 and TRBJ1-5, with D tentatively TRBD1 (6 bases). The germline CDR1 and CDR2 sequences are SEHNR and FQNEAQ (reference sequence). The CDR3 has 16 amino acids. Deletions cut 1 base from V and 3 bases from J, with 13 bases between. The CDR3 DNA reads TGTGCCAGCAGCTTAGGGGTGGACAGAGACAATCAGCCCCAGCATTTT. Translated: CASSLGVDRDNQPQHF. Drawing the rest from reference TRBV7-9 and TRBJ1-5, the complete variable domain is DTGVSQNPRHKITKRGQNVTFRCDPISEHNRLYWYRQTLGQGPEFLTYFQNEAQLEKSRLLSDRFSAERPKGSFSTLEIQRTEQGDSAMYLCASSLGVDRDNQPQHFGDGTRLSIL.

This chain joins TRBV18 and TRBJ2-5; perhaps TRBD2 as D (5 bases). Trimming took off 5 bases at V and 1 base at J, with 17 bases between the two ends. In germline, CDR1 is KGHSH, CDR2 LQKENI. The CDR3 has 16 amino acids. The chain's CDR3 is CASSNTRPSLQETQYF. The CDR3 DNA reads TGTGCCAGCTCAAATACTAGGCCCTCCCTCCAAGAGACCCAGTACTTC.

The V call is TRBV19, the J call TRBJ2-2, with a weak D call TRBD2 (5 bases). V was clipped by 6 bases and J by 0 bases, with 11 bases between them. CDR1 and CDR2 (germline): LNHDA, SQIVND (reference sequence). The CDR3 contains 15 residues. The CDR3 DNA sequence: TGTGCCAGTAGAAGGACTGCCGCGAACACCGGGGAGCTGTTTTTT. This codes for CASRRTAANTGELFF.

The rearrangement joins TRBV18 to TRBJ2-7; D remains unclear. Germline CDR1 KGHSH, CDR2 LQKENI. CDR3 length: 13 residues. V shed 2 bases and J shed 3 bases, with 8 bases lying between them. CDR3 region: CASSPGNHYEQYF. The DNA for the CDR3 is TGTGCCAGCTCACCAGGGAACCACTACGAGCAGTACTTC.

In nucleotides, the CDR3 is TGCAGCCCGAGAGTAGTAATCCGCTCCTACAATGAGCAGTTCTTC. It encodes CSPRVVIRSYNEQFF. This sequence joins TRBV29-1 and TRBJ2-1, with D unclear. Germline V gene data show CDR1 as SQVTM and CDR2 as ANQGSEA. The CDR3 has 15 amino acids. V was pared by 8 bases and J by 0 bases, with 17 bases between.

The chain recombines TRBV6-6 with TRBJ1-2; D may be TRBD1 (6 bases). Trimming removed 6 bases from V and 3 bases from J, with 17 bases in between. The germline gives CDR1 MNHNY, CDR2 SVGAGI (reference sequence). The CDR3 spans 15 residues. The chain's CDR3 is CASSYREASDYGYTF. The CDR3 nucleotides are TGTGCCAGCAGCTACAGGGAGGCGAGTGACTATGGCTACACCTTC.

V is TRBV5-1 and J is TRBJ1-2, with TRBD1 as a possible D gene (5 bases). The CDR3 covers 15 residues. Germline CDR1 SGHRS, CDR2 YFSETQ. V lost 7 bases to trimming and J lost 1 base, with 17 bases between them. CDR3 sequence: CASGRGPTYNYGYTF. CDR3 DNA: TGCGCCAGCGGGAGGGGACCTACCTATAACTATGGCTACACCTTC.

The chain joins TRBV28 to TRBJ1-1, with 8 bases identical to TRBD1. The germline V gene encodes CDR1 MDHEN and CDR2 SYDVKM. Losses at the gene ends were 5 bases for V and 0 bases for J; bases not matched to a gene: 5. This CDR3 is built from 15 residues. This chain's CDR3 is CASSPLDRVNTEAFF. Written as DNA, the CDR3 is TGTGCCAGCAGTCCCTTGGACAGGGTGAACACTGAAGCTTTCTTT.